The 18 T cell receptor beta chains below come from one sample, sequenced in a study of T cell changes during pregnancy in multiple sclerosis. Repertoires were generated with immunoSEQ multiplex PCR, while TCRdb's copy carries only in-frame clones and drops some. Of 65,000 to 85,000 clones in the sample, around nine tenths are singletons; the top ten hold 0.29%. Sequences were derived from CD4+ T cells from peripheral blood mononuclear cells, sampled after pregnancy. The origin of the receptors is a female donor with multiple sclerosis, enrolled in a pregnancy study.

The chain has TRBV7-2 and TRBJ1-1; 8 nucleotides align to TRBD1. The V gene's germline CDR1 is SGHTA and CDR2 FQGNSA. This CDR3 has 13 amino acids. The V gene end was trimmed by 2 bases and the J gene end by 4 bases; junction bases not matched to a gene: 0. The CDR3 nucleotides are TGTGCCAGCAGCTTAACAGGGGGCACTGAAGCTTTCTTT. Protein product: CASSLTGGTEAFF.

The V and J genes are TRBV19 and TRBJ2-3; 12 bases map to TRBD1. J lost 11 bases, V lost 6 bases, and 9 bases had no gene match. CDR3 length: 14 amino acids. Germline CDR1 reads LNHDA; CDR2 reads SQIVND (reference sequence). CDR3 sequence: CASSPGQGAMGQYF. DNA for the CDR3: TGTGCCAGTAGCCCGGGACAGGGGGCTATGGGGCAGTATTTT. Drawing the rest from reference TRBV19 and TRBJ2-3, the complete variable domain is DGGITQSPKYLFRKEGQNVTLSCEQNLNHDAMYWYRQDPGQGLRLIYYSQIVNDFQKGDIAEGYSVSREKKESFPLTVTSAQKNPTAFYLCASSPGQGAMGQYFGPGTRLTVL.

The genes are TRBV5-1 and TRBJ2-7, with D possibly TRBD2 on 5 matching bases. V lost 0 bases to trimming and J lost 9 bases, with 10 bases between them. The CDR3 is 12 residues long. Germline values: CDR1 SGHRS, CDR2 YFSETQ. CDR3 protein: CASSLERDRQYF. CDR3 DNA sequence: TGCGCCAGCAGCTTGGAGAGGGATAGGCAGTACTTC.

The chain combines TRBV7-9 with TRBJ1-6, with D unresolved. Trimming removed 4 bases from V and 7 bases from J, with 8 bases in between. The CDR3 extends over 13 amino acids. The V gene's germline CDR1 is SEHNR and CDR2 FQNEAQ (reference sequence). CDR3 region: CASSSGSNSPLHF. The CDR3 region has the DNA TGTGCCAGCAGCTCGGGTTCAAATTCACCCCTCCACTTT.

The chain is built from TRBV9 and TRBJ2-7; D uncertain. Trimming took off 0 bases at V and 0 bases at J, with 13 bases between the two ends. The germline gives CDR1 SGDLS, CDR2 YYNGEE. The CDR3 contains 16 residues. The chain's CDR3 is CASSVDPGILSYEQYF. As DNA, the CDR3 is TGTGCCAGCAGCGTAGACCCCGGTATCCTCTCCTACGAGCAGTACTTC.

The V and J genes are TRBV19 and TRBJ1-4, with a tentative D call TRBD1 (5 bases). The CDR3 runs 15 residues. Germline V gene data show CDR1 as LNHDA and CDR2 as SQIVND (reference sequence). Trimming took 5 bases from V and 10 from J, leaving 20 bases between them. Here the CDR3 reads CASSLETAGFGKLFF. Written as DNA, the CDR3 is TGTGCCAGTAGTCTGGAGACAGCCGGATTTGGAAAACTGTTTTTT.

The chain joins TRBV7-2 to TRBJ1-2; no clear D gene. Trimming removed 0 bases at V and 2 bases at J, with 4 bases between. The CDR3 is made up of 13 amino acids. Germline values: CDR1 SGHTA, CDR2 FQGNSA. Here the CDR3 DNA reads TGTGCCAGCAGCTTAGCCCCAAACTATGGCTACACCTTC. This codes for CASSLAPNYGYTF.

This chain's CDR3 is CASSPGLEAAFKYEQFF. The CDR3, as DNA: TGCGCCAGCAGCCCAGGCTTGGAAGCGGCCTTTAAGTATGAGCAGTTCTTC. The chain joins TRBV5-1 to TRBJ2-1, with D possibly being TRBD2 (5 bases). Germline V CDR1 and CDR2: SGHRS, YFSETQ. The CDR3 is 17 amino acids. Trimming removed 4 bases from V and 8 bases from J, with 25 bases in between.

The rearrangement uses TRBV10-3 and TRBJ2-7, with 10 bases fitting TRBD1. Germline CDR1 and CDR2: ENHRY and SYGVKD. There are 14 residues in the CDR3. Losses at the gene ends were 7 bases for V and 0 bases for J; bases not matched to a gene: 3. The CDR3 region is CAIKTGGGSYEQYF. In nucleotides, the CDR3 is TGTGCCATCAAGACAGGGGGCGGCTCCTACGAGCAGTACTTC.

V and J are TRBV4-2 and TRBJ1-2, with 7 bases matching TRBD1. The CDR3 has 15 residues. Losses at the gene ends were 3 bases for V and 7 bases for J; bases not matched to a gene: 11. Looked up from germline, CDR1 is LGHNA and CDR2 is YNFKEQ. The CDR3 protein is CASSQRTGASGGYTF. For the CDR3, the DNA is TGTGCCAGCAGCCAGAGAACAGGGGCCTCGGGTGGCTACACCTTC.

Here the CDR3 DNA reads TGTGCCAGCAGCTTAGGAGTAGGGGGCTATGGCTACACCTTC. Protein sequence: CASSLGVGGYGYTF. This chain uses TRBV11-1 with TRBJ1-2; D is possibly TRBD1 (6 bases). The CDR3 is 14 residues long. The germline V and J ends were trimmed by 1 base and 4 bases, with 10 bases remaining between them. CDR1 and CDR2 from the germline V gene are SGHAT and FQDESV (reference sequence).

This rearrangement joins TRBV10-2 to TRBJ1-5, with D possibly being TRBD1 (5 bases). V lost 5 bases and J 5 bases, leaving 13 bases between the germline ends. Germline CDR1 WSHSY, CDR2 SAAADI. CDR3 length: 14 residues. CDR3 in amino acids: CASSSQELYQPQHF. The CDR3 DNA sequence: TGCGCCAGCAGTTCACAGGAATTATATCAGCCCCAGCATTTT.

The rearrangement uses TRBV11-2 and TRBJ2-5; 8 bases are a match to TRBD2. The CDR3 is made up of 14 amino acids. From germline, CDR1 is SGHAT and CDR2 FQNNGV. Trimming cost V 0 bases and J 5 bases; bases outside gene matches: 2. CDR3 region: CASSLDASGETQYF. CDR3 sequence (DNA): TGTGCCAGCAGCTTAGATGCTAGCGGGGAGACCCAGTACTTC.

The chain couples TRBV2 to TRBJ1-3; D might be TRBD1 (5 bases). CDR3 length: 18 residues. Germline V gives CDR1 SNHLY, CDR2 FYNNEI. With 0 bases removed from V and 4 bases from J, the gap between germline ends came to 19 bases. CDR3 in amino acids: CASSEAGVGHRIGNTIYF. In DNA, the CDR3 is TGTGCCAGCAGTGAAGCTGGCGTAGGACACCGTATAGGAAACACCATATATTTT.

The rearrangement links TRBV5-1 to TRBJ1-1, with a possible D match to TRBD1 (6 bases). Trimming stripped 3 bases from V and 2 bases from J, with 8 bases between. The V gene's germline CDR1 is SGHRS and CDR2 YFSETQ. The CDR3 is 13 amino acids. Here the CDR3 DNA reads TGCGCCAGCAGCTGGGACATTAACACTGAAGCTTTCTTT. Residues: CASSWDINTEAFF.

The V and J genes are TRBV7-3 and TRBJ2-3; 7 bases map to TRBD2. The CDR3 is made up of 13 amino acids. CDR1 and CDR2 (germline): SGHTA, FQGTGA. V lost 4 bases to trimming and J lost 6 bases; unmatched junction nucleotides: 4. The CDR3 loop is CASSSLGGDTQYF. The DNA for the CDR3 is TGTGCCAGCAGCTCCCTCGGGGGGGATACGCAGTATTTT.

This rearrangement joins TRBV28 to TRBJ1-4; D not resolved. V lost 3 bases and J lost 6, with 11 bases in between. The CDR3 has 14 residues. CDR1 MDHEN and CDR2 SYDVKM come from the germline V gene. CDR3 coding DNA: TGTGCCAGCAGTTTGAGAGGGTTAGATGAAAAACTGTTTTTT. Amino acid sequence: CASSLRGLDEKLFF.

V gene TRBV19 combines with J gene TRBJ1-1, with D hard to call. The CDR3 spans 14 residues. The V end was cut by 9 bases, the J end by 3 bases, with 17 bases between. Germline V gene data show CDR1 as LNHDA and CDR2 as SQIVND (reference sequence). CDR3 DNA sequence: TGTGCCAGCAGACGGAATGCGGTGGACACTGAAGCTTTCTTT. Protein: CASRRNAVDTEAFF.